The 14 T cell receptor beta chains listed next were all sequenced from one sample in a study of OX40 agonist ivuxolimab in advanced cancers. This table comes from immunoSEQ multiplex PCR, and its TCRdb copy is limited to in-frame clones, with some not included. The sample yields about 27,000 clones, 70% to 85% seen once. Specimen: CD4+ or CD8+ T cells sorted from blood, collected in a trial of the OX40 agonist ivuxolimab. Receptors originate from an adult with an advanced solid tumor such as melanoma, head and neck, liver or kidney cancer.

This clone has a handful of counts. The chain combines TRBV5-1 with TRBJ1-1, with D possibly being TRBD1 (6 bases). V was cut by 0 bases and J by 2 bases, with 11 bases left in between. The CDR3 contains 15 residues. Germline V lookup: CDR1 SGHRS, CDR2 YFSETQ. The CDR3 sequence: CASSLGQVGNTEAFF. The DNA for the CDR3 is TGCGCCAGCAGCTTGGGACAGGTTGGAAACACTGAAGCTTTCTTT.

Here the CDR3 reads CASSATGSNQPQHF. The DNA of the CDR3 is TGTGCCAGCAGCGCCACAGGTAGCAATCAGCCCCAGCATTTT. The V gene is TRBV9, the J gene TRBJ1-5; tentatively, D is TRBD1 (5 bases). V was cut by 3 bases and J by 0 bases, with 7 bases left in between. This CDR3 region has 14 residues. Germline V lookup: CDR1 SGDLS, CDR2 YYNGEE.

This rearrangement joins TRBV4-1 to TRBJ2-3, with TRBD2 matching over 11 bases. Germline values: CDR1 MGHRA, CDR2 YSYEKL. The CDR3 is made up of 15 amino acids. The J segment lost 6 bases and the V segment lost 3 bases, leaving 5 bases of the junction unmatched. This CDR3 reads CASSQRLAGSDTQYF. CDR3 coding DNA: TGCGCCAGCAGCCAGAGACTAGCGGGATCGGATACGCAGTATTTT.

Here the CDR3 reads CASSELGNEQFF. CDR3 nucleotide sequence: TGCGCCAGCAGTGAGTTAGGCAATGAGCAGTTCTTC. The chain links TRBV10-1 to TRBJ2-1; D gene ambiguous. The germline V gene has CDR1 WNHNN and CDR2 SYGVQD (reference sequence). This CDR3 comprises 12 residues. V was trimmed by 1 base and J by 6 bases, leaving 4 bases between them.

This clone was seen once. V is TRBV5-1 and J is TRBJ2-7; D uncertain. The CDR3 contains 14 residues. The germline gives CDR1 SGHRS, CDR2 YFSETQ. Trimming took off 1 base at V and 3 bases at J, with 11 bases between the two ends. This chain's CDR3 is CASSLTSLGYEQYF. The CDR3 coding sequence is TGCGCCAGCAGCTTGACGTCGTTGGGCTACGAGCAGTACTTC.

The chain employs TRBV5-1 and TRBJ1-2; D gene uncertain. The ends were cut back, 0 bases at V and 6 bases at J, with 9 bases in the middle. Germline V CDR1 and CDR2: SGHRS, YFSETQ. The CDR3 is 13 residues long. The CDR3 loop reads CASSLVRADGYTF. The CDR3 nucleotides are TGCGCCAGCAGCTTGGTTAGGGCGGATGGCTACACCTTC.

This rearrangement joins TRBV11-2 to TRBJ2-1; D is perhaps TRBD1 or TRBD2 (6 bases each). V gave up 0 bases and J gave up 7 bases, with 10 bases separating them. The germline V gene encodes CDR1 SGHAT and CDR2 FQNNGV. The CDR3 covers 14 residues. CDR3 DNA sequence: TGTGCCAGCAGCTTAGAGGGGGCGGGAAATGAGCAGTTCTTC. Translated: CASSLEGAGNEQFF.

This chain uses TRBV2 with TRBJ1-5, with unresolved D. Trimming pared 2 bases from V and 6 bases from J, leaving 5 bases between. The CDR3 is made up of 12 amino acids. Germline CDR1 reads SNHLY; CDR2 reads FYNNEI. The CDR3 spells CASSESGQPQHF. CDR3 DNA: TGTGCCAGCAGTGAAAGTGGTCAGCCCCAGCATTTT.

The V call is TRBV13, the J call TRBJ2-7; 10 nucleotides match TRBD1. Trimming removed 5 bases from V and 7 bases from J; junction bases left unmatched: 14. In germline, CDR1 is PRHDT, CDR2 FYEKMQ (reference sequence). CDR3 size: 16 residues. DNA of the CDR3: TGTGCCAGCAGCGACCGCCGGGACAGGGGTCTAGGTGAGCAGTACTTC. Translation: CASSDRRDRGLGEQYF.

Here the CDR3 reads CASSLAGAAQEPQHF. CDR3 nucleotide sequence: TGTGCCAGCAGCTTGGCCGGGGCTGCCCAGGAGCCCCAGCATTTT. The J gene is TRBJ1-5, the V gene TRBV5-5, with D perhaps TRBD1 (5 bases). Germline assignment: CDR1 SGHKS and CDR2 YYEKEE (reference sequence). Trimming stripped 0 bases from V and 8 bases from J, with 15 bases between. The CDR3 loop spans 15 amino acids.

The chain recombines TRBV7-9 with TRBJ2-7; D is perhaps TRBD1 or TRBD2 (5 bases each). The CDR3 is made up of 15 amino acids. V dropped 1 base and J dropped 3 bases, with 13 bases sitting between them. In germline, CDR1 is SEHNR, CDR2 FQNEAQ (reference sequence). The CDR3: CASSLGDQLRYEQYF. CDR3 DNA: TGTGCCAGCAGCTTAGGGGACCAACTCCGCTACGAGCAGTACTTC.

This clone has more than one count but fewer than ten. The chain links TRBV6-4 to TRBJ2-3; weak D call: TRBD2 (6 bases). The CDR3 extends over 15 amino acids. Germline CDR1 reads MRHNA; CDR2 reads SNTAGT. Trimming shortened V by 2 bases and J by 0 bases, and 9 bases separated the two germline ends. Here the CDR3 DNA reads TGTGCCAGCAGTGACCGGAGCGGGAGCACAGATACGCAGTATTTT. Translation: CASSDRSGSTDTQYF.

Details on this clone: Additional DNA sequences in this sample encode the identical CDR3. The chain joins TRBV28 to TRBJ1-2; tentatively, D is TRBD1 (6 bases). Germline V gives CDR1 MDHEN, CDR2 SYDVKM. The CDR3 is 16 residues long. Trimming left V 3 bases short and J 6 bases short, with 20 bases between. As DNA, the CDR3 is TGTGCCAGCAGTTTCGGGGATGCAGGGGAGTTTGATGGCTACACCTTC. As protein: CASSFGDAGEFDGYTF.

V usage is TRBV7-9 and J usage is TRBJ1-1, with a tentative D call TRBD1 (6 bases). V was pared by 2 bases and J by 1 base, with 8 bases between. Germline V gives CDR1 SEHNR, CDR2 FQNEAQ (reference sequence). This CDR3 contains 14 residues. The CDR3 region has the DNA TGTGCCAGCAGCTTATCGACAGGGAACACTGAAGCTTTCTTT. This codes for CASSLSTGNTEAFF.